This T cell receptor (beta chain) was sequenced during a study of T cells in Graves' hyperthyroidism and ophthalmopathy. Study results and limitations: Ophthalmopathy and stable hyperthyroidism were separated by a 13 V-J model.

The CDR3 extends over 14 amino acids. Germline lookup yields CDR1 SQVTM and CDR2 ANQGSEA. V lost 3 bases and J lost 0, with 11 bases in between. In its sample, this clonotype was seen many times. Its antigen is currently unknown. Amplification targeted TCR beta CDR3 regions from RNA transcripts. Carried out on the TCR CDR3, a first-round RT-PCR used the HTBI primer set. TCRdb called the multiplex PCR reads again in MiXCR, with one record for every CDR3 protein. Of hundreds of thousands of distinct CDR3 sequences in the sample, about two fifths were seen once. The chain has TRBV29-1 and TRBJ1-1, with D hard to call. The sample comprised blood. The TCR comes from a man younger than 30 with Graves' hyperthyroidism. This CDR3 reads CSVEFVGMNTEAFF. In nucleotides, the CDR3 is TGCAGCGTTGAGTTCGTCGGGATGAACACTGAAGCTTTCTTT.